This T cell receptor (beta chain) appears in the sequencing data of a study of T-cell reconstitution after alpha-beta-depleted transplantation in children. Study outcomes and limitations: Newly produced T cells mostly provided counts and TCRbeta diversity after one year, as hyperexpanded clones declined. About two months after transplant, alpha-beta T cells reportedly came from several hundred expanded graft clones.

TCRbeta library preparation incorporated unique molecular identifiers. TCRdb reprocessed the PCR reads with MiXCR, giving one entry per CDR3 protein. The table shows 250,000 to 300,000 distinct CDR3 sequences, with roughly a tenth occurring only once. This clonotype showed up just a few times. No antigen is known for it. CDR1 and CDR2 from the germline V gene are SGHTA and FQGNSA. The CDR3 spans 16 residues. V lost 2 bases and J 1 base, leaving 11 bases between the germline ends. The sample consisted of PBMCs, taken before TCRalphabeta/CD19-depleted stem cell transplant. The chain is built from TRBV7-2 and TRBJ2-2; a possible D gene is TRBD1 (6 bases). The receptor was derived from a boy younger than two with acute myeloid leukemia, due to receive a stem cell transplant. The chain's CDR3 is CASSLIRGGNTGELFF. In DNA form, the CDR3 reads TGTGCCAGCAGCTTAATAAGAGGGGGGAACACCGGGGAGCTGTTTTTT.